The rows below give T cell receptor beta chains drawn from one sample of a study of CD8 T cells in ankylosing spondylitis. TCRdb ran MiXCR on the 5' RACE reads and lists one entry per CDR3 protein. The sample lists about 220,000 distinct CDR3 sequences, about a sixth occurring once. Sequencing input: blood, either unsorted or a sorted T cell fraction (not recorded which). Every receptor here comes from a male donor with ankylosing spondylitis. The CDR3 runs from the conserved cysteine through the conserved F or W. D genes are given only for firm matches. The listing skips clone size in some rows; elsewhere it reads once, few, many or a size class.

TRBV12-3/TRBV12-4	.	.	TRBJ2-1	CASTNRASSYNEQFF	TGTGCCAGCACGAACAGGGCAAGCTCCTACAATGAGCAGTTCTTC
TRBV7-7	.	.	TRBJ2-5	CASSFVGQETQYF	TGTGCCAGCAGCTTTGTCGGCCAAGAGACCCAGTACTTC
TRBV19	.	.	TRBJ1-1	CASSTWVAAEAFF	TGTGCCAGTAGCACCTGGGTTGCCGCTGAAGCTTTCTTT
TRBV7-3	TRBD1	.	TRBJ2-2	CASSYTGTGYSGELFF	TGTGCCAGCAGCTACACCGGGACAGGGTATTCCGGGGAGCTGTTTTTT
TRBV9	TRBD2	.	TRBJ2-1	CASSPPVAGTYNEQFF	TGTGCCAGCAGCCCCCCCGTAGCGGGGACCTACAATGAGCAGTTCTTC
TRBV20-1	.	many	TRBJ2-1	CSARDRGSYNEQFF	TGCAGTGCTAGAGACAGGGGCTCCTACAATGAGCAGTTCTTC
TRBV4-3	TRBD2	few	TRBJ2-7	CASSQGTSVSNEQYF	TGCGCCAGCAGCCAAGGGACTAGCGTGAGTAACGAGCAGTACTTC
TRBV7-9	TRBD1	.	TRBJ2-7	CASSQKGAYEQYF	TGTGCCAGCAGCCAGAAGGGGGCTTACGAGCAGTACTTC
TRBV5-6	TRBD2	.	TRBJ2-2	CASSPEGRVNTGELFF	TGTGCCAGCAGCCCAGAAGGGAGGGTGAACACCGGGGAGCTGTTTTTT
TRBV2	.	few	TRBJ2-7	CASPRDINSYEQYF	TGTGCCAGTCCAAGGGACATCAACTCCTACGAGCAGTACTTC
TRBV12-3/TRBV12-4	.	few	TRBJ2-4	CASSPGSRPIQYF	TGTGCCAGCAGTCCGGGGAGCAGGCCGATTCAGTACTTC
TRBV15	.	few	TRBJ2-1	CATSSTTDSSYNEQFF	TGTGCCACCAGCTCCACGACGGACAGCTCCTACAATGAGCAGTTCTTC
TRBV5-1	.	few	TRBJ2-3	CASSRHIDPSETDTQYF	TGCGCCAGCAGCCGGCACATCGACCCCTCGGAAACAGATACGCAGTATTTT
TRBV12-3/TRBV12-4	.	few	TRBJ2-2	CASSLGQGETGELFF	TGTGCCAGCAGTTTGGGGCAGGGTGAGACCGGGGAGCTGTTTTTT
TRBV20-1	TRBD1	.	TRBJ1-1	CSAERQGGTEAFF	TGCAGTGCCGAGAGACAGGGAGGGACTGAAGCTTTCTTT
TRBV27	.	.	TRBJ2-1	CASRVQGRANEQFF	TGTGCCAGCCGCGTACAGGGGAGGGCGAATGAGCAGTTCTTC
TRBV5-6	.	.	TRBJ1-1	CASSLGALMDTEAFF	TGTGCCAGCAGCTTGGGGGCTCTCATGGACACTGAAGCTTTCTTT
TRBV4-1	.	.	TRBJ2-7	CASSQDWGSPYEQYF	TGCGCCAGCAGCCAAGACTGGGGGTCCCCCTACGAGCAGTACTTC
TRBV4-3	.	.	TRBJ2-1	CASSQDPAGLFEQFF	TGCGCCAGCAGCCAAGATCCGGCGGGACTTTTCGAGCAGTTCTTC
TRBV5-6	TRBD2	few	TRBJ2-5	CASSPSGLAGGLGETQYF	TGTGCCAGCAGTCCGTCGGGACTAGCGGGGGGATTGGGAGAGACCCAGTACTTC
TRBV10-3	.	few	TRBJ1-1	CAISESGAAEAFF	TGTGCCATCAGTGAGTCCGGGGCCGCTGAAGCTTTCTTT
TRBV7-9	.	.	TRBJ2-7	CASSLVRGGTGNYEQYF	TGTGCCAGCAGCTTAGTTAGAGGAGGTACAGGGAACTACGAGCAGTACTTC
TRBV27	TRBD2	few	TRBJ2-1	CASSLGAGVPSSYNEQFF	TGTGCCAGCAGTTTAGGAGCGGGGGTTCCGAGCTCCTACAATGAGCAGTTCTTC
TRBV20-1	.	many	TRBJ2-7	CSAREDYEQYF	TGCAGTGCTAGAGAAGACTACGAGCAGTACTTC
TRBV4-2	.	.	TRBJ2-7	CASSEVGEPSYEQYF	TGTGCCAGCAGCGAAGTGGGGGAGCCCTCCTACGAGCAGTACTTC